The next 8 T cell receptor beta chains were all read from a single sample in a study of T cell responses to AZD1222 COVID-19 vaccine. Assay: immunoSEQ multiplex PCR; the TCRdb copy retains only in-frame clones and omits some. The sample records tens of thousands of clones, roughly nine tenths being singletons. The sample here was peripheral blood, taken 28 days after the second AZD1222 dose. All receptors derive from an adult who received the AZD1222 COVID-19 vaccine.

The genes are TRBV29-1 and TRBJ2-2, with 7 nucleotides matching TRBD1. This CDR3 is built from 13 residues. Germline CDR1 SQVTM, CDR2 ANQGSEA. The V gene end was trimmed by 3 bases and the J gene end by 5 bases; junction bases not matched to a gene: 3. CDR3 in DNA: TGCAGCGTTGACAGGGGGAAAACCGGGGAGCTGTTTTTT. Protein product: CSVDRGKTGELFF.

V gene TRBV5-4 combines with J gene TRBJ1-3; D may be TRBD1 (5 bases). The V end was cut by 5 bases, the J end by 1 base, with 13 bases between. The germline V gene has CDR1 SGHNT and CDR2 YYREEE (reference sequence). CDR3 size: 15 residues. CDR3 coding DNA: TGTGCCAGCAGTTCCGGGACGCCGTCTGGAAACACCATATATTTT. It encodes CASSSGTPSGNTIYF.

CDR3 coding DNA: TGCGCCAGCAGCCATTACCGGGACGGCGTTGAAGCTTTCTTT. Protein sequence: CASSHYRDGVEAFF. The chain carries TRBV4-3 and TRBJ1-1; D might be TRBD1 (5 bases). Germline CDR1 is LGHNA and CDR2 is YSLEER. The CDR3 totals 14 residues. V lost 3 bases to trimming and J lost 7 bases, with 15 bases between them.

The CDR3, as DNA: TGTGCCATCAGTACTAGCGGGAGGTACGAGCAGTACTTC. It specifies CAISTSGRYEQYF. V usage is TRBV10-3 and J usage is TRBJ2-7, with 12 positions matching TRBD2. This CDR3 region has 13 residues. V trimming: 5 bases; J trimming: 4 bases; junction bases outside the gene matches: 0. Germline loops: CDR1 ENHRY, CDR2 SYGVKD.

This chain joins TRBV7-2 and TRBJ1-2; TRBD1 is a possible D gene (5 bases). Looked up from germline, CDR1 is SGHTA and CDR2 is FQGNSA. V was shortened by 2 bases and J by 4 bases, with 14 bases between the two germline ends. The CDR3 has 15 residues. The DNA for the CDR3 is TGTGCCAGCAGCTTAAGGCCAACTAGGGGCTATGGCTACACCTTC. It specifies CASSLRPTRGYGYTF.

The J gene is TRBJ2-1, the V gene TRBV5-4; tentatively, D is TRBD1 or TRBD2 (5 bases each). V shed 0 bases and J shed 8 bases, with 15 bases lying between them. The CDR3 is made up of 15 amino acids. The germline V gene has CDR1 SGHNT and CDR2 YYREEE (reference sequence). DNA for the CDR3: TGTGCCAGCAGCTTGGTACTGTCAGGGCGGGATGAGCAGTTCTTC. Its translation is CASSLVLSGRDEQFF.

The V call is TRBV6-5, the J call TRBJ2-7; TRBD1 matches at 7 bases. J gave up 0 bases and V 6 bases, and 8 bases lay outside the gene matches. Germline loops: CDR1 MNHEY, CDR2 SVGAGI. The CDR3 totals 15 residues. The CDR3 nucleotides read TGTGCCAGCAGGCCCCGGGACAGATCCTCCTACGAGCAGTACTTC. Amino acids: CASRPRDRSSYEQYF.

This clone was counted between two and nine times. The rearrangement links TRBV5-1 to TRBJ2-3; D is unclear. This CDR3 spans 14 amino acids. Trimming cost V 0 bases and J 2 bases, with 7 bases left between them. Germline values: CDR1 SGHRS, CDR2 YFSETQ. The CDR3 region is CASSLGQTTDTQYF. CDR3 coding DNA: TGCGCCAGCAGCTTGGGACAAACCACAGATACGCAGTATTTT.